The rows below give T cell receptor beta chains drawn from one sample of a study of response to subunit inactivated influenza vaccine. MiXCR, applied by TCRdb to the RT-PCR reads, yields one record per CDR3 protein. The data contain about 520,000 distinct CDR3 sequences, about 25% of them singletons. The sequences come from CD4+ T cells sorted from PBMCs, collected 5 days after vaccination. The origin of the receptors is a man aged 45-65 years who received an inactivated influenza vaccine. CDR3s include the opening cysteine and the closing phenylalanine or tryptophan. D genes are given only for firm matches. Some rows have no size entry. The others give once, few or many, or a class for an expanded clone.

j_call d_call clone_size v_call cdr3_aa cdr3_nt
TRBJ2-1 NA NA TRBV12-3/TRBV12-4 CASRSTRSGYNEQFF TGTGCCAGCAGGTCTACTAGGTCGGGGTACAATGAGCAGTTCTTC
TRBJ2-1 NA few TRBV5-6 CASSQAYSYNEQFF TGTGCCAGCAGCCAAGCCTACTCCTACAATGAGCAGTTCTTC
TRBJ2-5 NA NA TRBV4-3 CASTPAKRETQYF TGCGCCAGCACCCCCGCGAAGCGGGAGACCCAGTACTTC
TRBJ2-3 NA few TRBV5-6 CASRKDSTDTQYF TGTGCCAGCAGGAAGGACAGCACAGATACGCAGTATTTT
TRBJ1-1 NA many TRBV5-6 CASSPYTAGNTEAFF TGTGCCAGCAGCCCCTATACAGCAGGGAACACTGAAGCTTTCTTT
TRBJ2-2 NA NA TRBV12-3/TRBV12-4 CASSTGPTNTGELFF TGTGCCAGCAGTACCGGGCCAACCAACACCGGGGAGCTGTTTTTT
TRBJ1-2 NA NA TRBV3-1 CASSQVPGLAAGYTF TGTGCCAGCAGCCAAGTACCGGGTCTCGCCGCTGGCTACACCTTC
TRBJ2-7 TRBD2 NA TRBV20-1 CSARDPTSGISYEQYF TGCAGTGCTAGAGATCCGACTAGCGGGATCTCCTACGAGCAGTACTTC
TRBJ1-1 NA once TRBV5-1 CASSSQAAGDTEAFF TGCGCCAGCAGCTCCCAGGCGGCAGGGGACACTGAAGCTTTCTTT
TRBJ2-3 TRBD1 NA TRBV7-8 CASSLVPGQTDTQYF TGTGCCAGCAGCTTAGTACCGGGACAGACGGATACGCAGTATTTT
TRBJ2-2 NA few TRBV4-3 CASSQGAWNTGELFF TGCGCCAGCAGCCAAGGGGCATGGAACACCGGGGAGCTGTTTTTT
TRBJ2-1 NA many TRBV5-1 CASSSRTRGGAYNEQFF TGCGCCAGCAGCTCCCGGACTAGGGGGGGGGCCTACAATGAGCAGTTCTTC
TRBJ1-2 NA NA TRBV10-3 CAISESYGYTF TGTGCCATCAGTGAGTCATATGGCTACACCTTC
TRBJ2-7 TRBD2 NA TRBV7-2 CASSSSLTGGTYEQYF TGTGCCAGCAGCTCTTCGCTCACGGGAGGGACGTACGAGCAGTACTTC
TRBJ2-2 NA many TRBV28 CASSSALGGKNTGELFF TGTGCCAGCAGTTCTGCCCTTGGGGGGAAAAACACCGGGGAGCTGTTTTTT
TRBJ2-5 TRBD2 few TRBV2 CASSEVVAGDWMGETQYF TGTGCCAGCAGTGAAGTAGTAGCGGGGGATTGGATGGGAGAGACCCAGTACTTC
TRBJ2-7 NA few TRBV9 CASSKEPSYEQYF TGTGCCAGCAGCAAAGAACCCTCCTACGAGCAGTACTTC
TRBJ1-2 NA NA TRBV5-1 CASSGDLYGYTF TGCGCCAGCAGCGGGGACCTCTATGGCTACACCTTC
TRBJ2-7 TRBD1 NA TRBV12-3/TRBV12-4 CASSLTGTHEQYF TGTGCCAGCAGTTTGACAGGGACCCACGAGCAGTACTTC
TRBJ2-3 TRBD1 once TRBV7-3 CASSLYSGTGSTDTQYF TGTGCCAGCAGCTTATACTCGGGGACAGGTAGCACAGATACGCAGTATTTT